This is a list of T cell receptor beta chains from one sample in a study of regulatory T cells in long-lasting Graves disease. TCRdb redid the calling of the multiplex PCR reads with MiXCR, one entry per CDR3 protein. The repertoire holds around 400,000 distinct CDR3 sequences, with roughly 10% as singletons. The sample was also reused in another study, on T cells in Graves' hyperthyroidism and ophthalmopathy.

The source material was peripheral blood mononuclear cells (PBMCs), sampled at new diagnosis, from a patient treated with antithyroid drugs. These receptors all stem from a woman aged 18-29 years with Graves disease. The CDR3 runs from the conserved cysteine through the conserved F or W. The D gene is left open where the match is weak. Clone size is stated in some rows and not others, as once, few, many or a class when expanded.

clone_size,d_call,j_call,v_call,cdr3_nt,cdr3_aa
many,-,TRBJ1-2,TRBV29-1,TGCAGCGTTGACAGAGCAAGTTCCTTCTATGGCTACACCTTC,CSVDRASSFYGYTF
-,-,TRBJ2-1,TRBV15,TGTGCCACCAGAAAAATAGGAGATGAGCAGTTCTTC,CATRKIGDEQFF
-,-,TRBJ2-3,TRBV19,TGTGCCAGTAGTTCCCGGGGGACATCCACAGATACGCAGTATTTT,CASSSRGTSTDTQYF
-,TRBD1,TRBJ2-3,TRBV7-2,TGTGCCAGCAGCACAAAACAGGGGGATACGCAGTATTTT,CASSTKQGDTQYF
many,-,TRBJ1-2,TRBV20-1,TGCAGCCCTTTAGAGGTCTCATATGGCTACACCTTC,CSPLEVSYGYTF
many,TRBD1,TRBJ2-7,TRBV3-1,TGTGCCAGCAGCCACGCCCTCCGGGACAGGGGCCACGAGCAGTACTTC,CASSHALRDRGHEQYF
few,-,TRBJ2-6,TRBV6-1,TGTGCCAGCAGCCGGAGGTTCCCTTCTGGGGCCAACGTCCTGACTTTC,CASSRRFPSGANVLTF
many,-,TRBJ1-6,TRBV24-1,TGTGCCACCAGTGATTCTGCAGGGAGAACGAATTCACCCCTCCACTTT,CATSDSAGRTNSPLHF
-,-,TRBJ2-7,TRBV3-1,TGTGCCAGCAGCCAAGGAGCGAGCGGTTACTACGAGCAGTACTTC,CASSQGASGYYEQYF
few,TRBD1,TRBJ1-1,TRBV10-3,TGTGCCATCAGGGGGACAGGGGGCCGTGACACTGAAGCTTTCTTT,CAIRGTGGRDTEAFF
many,-,TRBJ1-3,TRBV2,TGTGCCAGCAGCGTGGGGGATCACAGGAGCTCTGGAAACACCATATATTTT,CASSVGDHRSSGNTIYF
many,-,TRBJ2-5,TRBV14,TGTGCCAGCAGCCAAGGCTTTGTGGCGCTCCTCCAAGAGACCCAGTACTTC,CASSQGFVALLQETQYF
many,TRBD1,TRBJ2-3,TRBV28,TGTGCCAGCACTACCGGGACAGGGGTTTATACGCAGTATTTT,CASTTGTGVYTQYF
once,-,TRBJ2-3,TRBV20-1,TGCAGTGCTACAACTAGGGGTACGCAGTATTTT,CSATTRGTQYF
few,-,TRBJ2-7,TRBV4-3,TGCGCCAGCAGCCACTCCCGGGAGACACTGAGGGGGGAGCAGTACTTC,CASSHSRETLRGEQYF
-,-,TRBJ2-1,TRBV4-3,TGCGCCAGCAGCCAAGATCTGGCTAGCGTCTCCTACAATGAGCAGTTCTTC,CASSQDLASVSYNEQFF
many,-,TRBJ2-1,TRBV29-1,TGCAGCGTTGAGCGGTTCTCCTACAATGAGCAGTTCTTC,CSVERFSYNEQFF
many,-,TRBJ2-2,TRBV20-1,TGCAGTGCTAGGGAAGACACCGGGGAGCTGTTTTTT,CSAREDTGELFF
many,-,TRBJ1-2,TRBV6-1,TGTGCCAGCAGCCCCCTTGGCAGGGGATTTCGTGGCTACACCTTC,CASSPLGRGFRGYTF
-,-,TRBJ1-6,TRBV6-1,TGTGCCAGCAGCTCCCCAGGGCAGGGCCCCTATAATTCACCCCTCCACTTT,CASSSPGQGPYNSPLHF
-,TRBD2,TRBJ2-1,TRBV5-1,TGCGCCAGCAGCTTGGGTTCTGGACTAGCGTCCAACAATGAGCAGTTCTTC,CASSLGSGLASNNEQFF
few,TRBD1,TRBJ2-3,TRBV11-2,TGTGCCAGCAGCTCCGTTCAGGGGGCTTTCAACACAGAGGCGCAGTATTTT,CASSSVQGAFNTEAQYF
many,-,TRBJ1-2,TRBV7-2,TGTGCCAGCAGCTTAGCCTGGGGTACTAACTATGGCTACACCTTC,CASSLAWGTNYGYTF
many,-,TRBJ2-2,TRBV7-8,TGTGCCAGCAGGAGGTTTAGCACCGGGGAGCTGTTTTTT,CASRRFSTGELFF
many,TRBD1,TRBJ2-3,TRBV7-8,TGTGCCAGCAGCTTACTGGGACAGGGGTTAGATACGCAGTATTTT,CASSLLGQGLDTQYF
few,-,TRBJ1-1,TRBV19,TGTGCCAGTAGTATAGGACTTACTGAAGCTTTCTTT,CASSIGLTEAFF
many,TRBD2,TRBJ2-5,TRBV3-1,TGTGCCAGCAGCCACTTAGCGGGGGAGGGGGAGACCCAGTACTTC,CASSHLAGEGETQYF
many,-,TRBJ2-2,TRBV28,TGTGCCAGCGCCGACATGAGCTTCGGGGAGCTGTTTTTT,CASADMSFGELFF
-,-,TRBJ2-1,TRBV4-1,TGCGCCAGCAGCCAAGTGGGGCGGGGCTTCAATGAGCAGTTCTTC,CASSQVGRGFNEQFF
many,-,TRBJ2-3,TRBV12-3/TRBV12-4,TGTGCCAGCAGTCTAGCTCCCACTACGCAGTATTTT,CASSLAPTTQYF
few,-,TRBJ2-1,TRBV28,TGTGCCAGCAGTTTTAGACTACCTTCCTACAATGAGCAGTTCTTC,CASSFRLPSYNEQFF
many,-,TRBJ1-1,TRBV18,TGTGCCAGCTCACCTACCGCACCCCGAGGGGCTTTCTTT,CASSPTAPRGAFF
few,-,TRBJ2-3,TRBV20-1,TGCAGTGCTATAATGAGCCCAGATACGCAGTATTTT,CSAIMSPDTQYF
many,-,TRBJ2-3,TRBV12-3/TRBV12-4,TGTGCCAGCAGTTCCCTAGAGGGGGGGGACACAGATACGCAGTATTTT,CASSSLEGGDTDTQYF
many,TRBD1,TRBJ1-4,TRBV19,TGTGCCACCGTCGACAGGGGAGGGGCAACTAATGAAAAACTGTTTTTT,CATVDRGGATNEKLFF
few,-,TRBJ2-1,TRBV19,TGTGCCAGTAGTATAGGTCTAGGGAATGAGCAGTTCTTC,CASSIGLGNEQFF
-,TRBD1,TRBJ2-2,TRBV5-1,TGCGCCAGCAGCTTGCCCTGGACAGGGTCTTTAGGGGAGCTGTTTTTT,CASSLPWTGSLGELFF
once,-,TRBJ1-3,TRBV3-1,TGTGCCAGCAGCCAAGGGGCAGCCTCTGGAAACACCATATATTTT,CASSQGAASGNTIYF
-,TRBD1,TRBJ1-3,TRBV6-2/TRBV6-3,TGTGCCAGCAGTTATCTCCGGGACAGGATTAATCCTGGAAACACCATATATTTT,CASSYLRDRINPGNTIYF
few,-,TRBJ1-2,TRBV20-1,TGCAGTGCTAGAGATATAGGACCTTATGGCTACACCTTC,CSARDIGPYGYTF
many,-,TRBJ2-3,TRBV7-9,TGTGCCAGCAGCTTAATCTCTTGGGGGCTAGCGAAGACAGATACGCAGTATTTT,CASSLISWGLAKTDTQYF
-,TRBD2,TRBJ2-7,TRBV29-1,TGCAGCGTTCATACCCGACTAGCACGAGGACTTATCAAGCAGTACTTC,CSVHTRLARGLIKQYF
many,TRBD1,TRBJ2-1,TRBV27,TGTGCCAGCAGTTTATTAGGACAGGGGTATGAGCAGTTCTTC,CASSLLGQGYEQFF
many,-,TRBJ1-6,TRBV11-3,TGTGCCAGCAGCTTAGATCCTCACACGCGGAATTCACCCCTCCACTTT,CASSLDPHTRNSPLHF
few,TRBD1,TRBJ2-7,TRBV27,TGTGCCAGCAGCCCCGGGACAGGGTCTACCTACGAGCAGTACTTC,CASSPGTGSTYEQYF
many,-,TRBJ2-1,TRBV29-1,TGCAGCGCCGAGTACTCCTACAATGAGCAGTTCTTC,CSAEYSYNEQFF
many,TRBD2,TRBJ2-7,TRBV11-2,TGTGCCAGCAGCCAAGGACTAGCGGGGACCTGCGAGCAGTACTTC,CASSQGLAGTCEQYF
-,-,TRBJ1-1,TRBV20-1,TGCAGTGCCCAATGGGGGATACAGGTTCAAGCTTTCTTT,CSAQWGIQVQAFF
-,-,TRBJ1-4,TRBV27,TGTGCCAGCAGTTACCAGGGTCCTAATGAAAAACTGTTTTTT,CASSYQGPNEKLFF
many,-,TRBJ2-1,TRBV7-9,TGTGCCAGCAGCCCAGGGGTGGGGGAGAGCTCCTACAATGAGCAGTTCTTC,CASSPGVGESSYNEQFF